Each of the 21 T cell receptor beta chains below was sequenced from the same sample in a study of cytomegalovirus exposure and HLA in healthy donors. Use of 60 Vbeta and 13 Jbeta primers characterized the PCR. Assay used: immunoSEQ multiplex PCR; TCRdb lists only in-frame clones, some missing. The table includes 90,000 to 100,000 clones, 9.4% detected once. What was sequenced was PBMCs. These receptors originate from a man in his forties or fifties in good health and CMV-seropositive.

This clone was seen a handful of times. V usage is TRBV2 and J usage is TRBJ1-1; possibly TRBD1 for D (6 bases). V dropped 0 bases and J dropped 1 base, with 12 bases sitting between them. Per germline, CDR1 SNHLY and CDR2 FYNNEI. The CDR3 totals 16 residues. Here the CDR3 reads CASSEAVDSQNTEAFF. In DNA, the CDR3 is TGTGCCAGCAGTGAAGCGGTGGACAGTCAGAACACTGAAGCTTTCTTT.

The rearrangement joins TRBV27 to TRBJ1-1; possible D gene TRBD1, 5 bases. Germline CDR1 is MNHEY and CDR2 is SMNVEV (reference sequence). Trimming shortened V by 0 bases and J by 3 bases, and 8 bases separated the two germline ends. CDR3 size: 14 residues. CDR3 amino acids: CASSLSGGYTEAFF. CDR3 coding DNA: TGTGCCAGCAGTTTATCGGGGGGTTACACTGAAGCTTTCTTT.

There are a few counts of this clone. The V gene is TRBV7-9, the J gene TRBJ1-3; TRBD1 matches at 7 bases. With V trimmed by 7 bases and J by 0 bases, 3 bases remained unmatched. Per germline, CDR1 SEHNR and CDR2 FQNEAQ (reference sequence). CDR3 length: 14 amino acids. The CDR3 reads CASIQGSSGNTIYF. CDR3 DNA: TGTGCCAGCATACAGGGGAGCTCTGGAAACACCATATATTTT.

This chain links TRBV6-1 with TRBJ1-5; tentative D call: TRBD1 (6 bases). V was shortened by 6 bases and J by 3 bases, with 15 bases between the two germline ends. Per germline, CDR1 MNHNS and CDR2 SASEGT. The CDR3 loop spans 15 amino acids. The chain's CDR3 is CASRGTLGANQPQHF. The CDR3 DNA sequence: TGTGCCAGCAGGGGGACACTGGGTGCCAATCAGCCCCAGCATTTT.

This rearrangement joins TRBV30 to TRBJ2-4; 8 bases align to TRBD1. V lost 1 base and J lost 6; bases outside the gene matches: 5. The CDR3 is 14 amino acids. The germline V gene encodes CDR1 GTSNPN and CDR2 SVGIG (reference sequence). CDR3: CAWSGNGQGNIQYF. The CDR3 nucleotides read TGTGCCTGGAGTGGAAACGGACAGGGAAACATTCAGTACTTC.

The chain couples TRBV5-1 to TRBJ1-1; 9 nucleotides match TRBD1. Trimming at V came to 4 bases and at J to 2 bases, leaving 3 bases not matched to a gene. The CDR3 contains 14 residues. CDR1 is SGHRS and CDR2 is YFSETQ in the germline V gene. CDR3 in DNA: TGCGCCAGCAGCCAACAGGGGGCCAACACTGAAGCTTTCTTT. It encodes CASSQQGANTEAFF.

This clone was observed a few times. CDR3 region: CASSLRGGHAEAFF. CDR3 coding DNA: TGTGCCAGCAGTTTAAGGGGTGGACACGCTGAAGCTTTCTTT. The chain uses TRBV28 and TRBJ1-1; weak D call: TRBD1 (5 bases). V lost 2 bases and J 6 bases, leaving 13 bases between the germline ends. The germline CDR1 and CDR2 sequences are MDHEN and SYDVKM. The length of the CDR3 is 14 residues.

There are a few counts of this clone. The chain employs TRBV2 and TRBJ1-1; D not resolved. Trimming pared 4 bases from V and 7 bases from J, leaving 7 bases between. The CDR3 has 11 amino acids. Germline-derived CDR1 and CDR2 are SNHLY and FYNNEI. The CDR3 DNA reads TGTGCCAGCAGTGCTTGGAGTGAAGCTTTCTTT. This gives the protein CASSAWSEAFF.

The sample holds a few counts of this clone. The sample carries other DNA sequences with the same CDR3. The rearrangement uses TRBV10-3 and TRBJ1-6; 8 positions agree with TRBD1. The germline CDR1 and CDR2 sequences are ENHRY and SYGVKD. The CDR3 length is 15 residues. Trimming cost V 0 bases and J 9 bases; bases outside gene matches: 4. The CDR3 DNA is TGTGCCATCAGTGAGTCAAGACAGGGGACTTCACCCCTCCACTTT. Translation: CAISESRQGTSPLHF.

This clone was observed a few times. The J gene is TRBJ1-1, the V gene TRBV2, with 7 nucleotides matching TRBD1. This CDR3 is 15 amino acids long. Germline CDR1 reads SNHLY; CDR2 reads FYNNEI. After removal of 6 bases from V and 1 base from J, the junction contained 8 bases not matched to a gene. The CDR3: CASSRQGLANTEAFF. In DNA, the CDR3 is TGTGCCAGCAGCAGACAGGGCTTGGCGAACACTGAAGCTTTCTTT.

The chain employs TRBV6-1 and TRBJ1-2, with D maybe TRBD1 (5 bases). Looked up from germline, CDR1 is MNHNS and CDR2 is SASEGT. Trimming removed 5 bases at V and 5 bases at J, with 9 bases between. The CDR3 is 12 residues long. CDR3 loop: CASSMGGYGYTF. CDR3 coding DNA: TGTGCCAGCAGTATGGGGGGATATGGCTACACCTTC.

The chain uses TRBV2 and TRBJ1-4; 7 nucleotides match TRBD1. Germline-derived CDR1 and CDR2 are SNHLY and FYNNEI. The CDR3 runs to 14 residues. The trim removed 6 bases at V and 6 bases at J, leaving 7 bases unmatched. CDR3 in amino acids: CASRLWDSHEKLFF. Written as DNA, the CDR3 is TGTGCCAGCAGATTGTGGGACAGCCATGAAAAACTGTTTTTT. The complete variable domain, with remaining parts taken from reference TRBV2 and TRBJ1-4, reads EPEVTQTPSHQVTQMGQEVILRCVPISNHLYFYWYRQILGQKVEFLVSFYNNEISEKSEIFDDQFSVERPDGSNFTLKIRSTKLEDSAMYFCASRLWDSHEKLFFGSGTQLSVL.

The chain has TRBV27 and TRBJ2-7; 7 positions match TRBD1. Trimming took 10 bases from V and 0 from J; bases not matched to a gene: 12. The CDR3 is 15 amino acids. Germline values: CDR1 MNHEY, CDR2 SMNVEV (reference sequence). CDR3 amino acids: CATTYRRDSSYEQYF. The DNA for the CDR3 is TGTGCCACCACATACCGTCGGGACAGCTCCTACGAGCAGTACTTC.

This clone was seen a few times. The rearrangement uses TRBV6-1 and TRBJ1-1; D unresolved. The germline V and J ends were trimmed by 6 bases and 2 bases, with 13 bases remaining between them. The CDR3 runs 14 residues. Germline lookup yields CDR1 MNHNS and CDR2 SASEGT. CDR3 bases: TGTGCCAGCAGGACTACAGCTATTAACACTGAAGCTTTCTTT. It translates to CASRTTAINTEAFF.

The CDR3 bases are TGTGCCAGCAGCTTCGGGGTAAATCAGCCCCAGCATTTT. It is translated as CASSFGVNQPQHF. This chain uses TRBV5-8 with TRBJ1-5; unclear D gene. The V and J ends lost 2 bases and 4 bases respectively, with 7 bases between them. CDR3 length: 13 residues. Looked up from germline, CDR1 is SGHTS and CDR2 is YDEGEE.

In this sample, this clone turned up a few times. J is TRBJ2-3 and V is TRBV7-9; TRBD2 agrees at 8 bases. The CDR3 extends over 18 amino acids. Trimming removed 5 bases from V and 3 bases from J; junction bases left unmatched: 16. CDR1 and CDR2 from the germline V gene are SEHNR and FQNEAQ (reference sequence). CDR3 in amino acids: CASSQYGSGSSGTDTQYF. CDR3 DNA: TGTGCCAGCAGCCAATACGGCAGCGGGAGTTCGGGTACAGATACGCAGTATTTT.

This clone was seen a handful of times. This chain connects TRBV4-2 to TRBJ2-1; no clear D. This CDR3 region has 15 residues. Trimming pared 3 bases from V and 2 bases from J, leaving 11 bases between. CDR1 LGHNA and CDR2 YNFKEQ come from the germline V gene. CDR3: CASSQGTSAYNEQFF. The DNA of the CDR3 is TGTGCCAGCAGCCAGGGCACTTCAGCCTACAATGAGCAGTTCTTC.

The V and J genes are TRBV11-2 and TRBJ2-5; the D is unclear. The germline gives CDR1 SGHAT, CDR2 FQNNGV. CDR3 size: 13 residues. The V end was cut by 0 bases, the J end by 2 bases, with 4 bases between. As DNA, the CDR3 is TGTGCCAGCAGCTTAGAGGAGCAAGAGACCCAGTACTTC. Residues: CASSLEEQETQYF.

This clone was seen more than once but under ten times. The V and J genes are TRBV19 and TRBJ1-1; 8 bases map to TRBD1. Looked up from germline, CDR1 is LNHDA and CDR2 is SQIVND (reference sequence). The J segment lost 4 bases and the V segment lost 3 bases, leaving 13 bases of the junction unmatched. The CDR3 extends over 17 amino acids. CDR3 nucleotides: TGTGCCAGTAGTATTCTGGCAGGGGGCTTACTCGGCACTGAAGCTTTCTTT. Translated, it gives CASSILAGGLLGTEAFF. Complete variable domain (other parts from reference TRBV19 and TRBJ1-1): DGGITQSPKYLFRKEGQNVTLSCEQNLNHDAMYWYRQDPGQGLRLIYYSQIVNDFQKGDIAEGYSVSREKKESFPLTVTSAQKNPTAFYLCASSILAGGLLGTEAFFGQGTRLTVV.

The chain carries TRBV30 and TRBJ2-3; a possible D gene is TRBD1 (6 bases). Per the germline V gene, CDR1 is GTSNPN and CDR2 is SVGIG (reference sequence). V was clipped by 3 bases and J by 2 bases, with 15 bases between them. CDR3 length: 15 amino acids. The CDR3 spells CAWSDDRSFTDTQYF. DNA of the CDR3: TGTGCCTGGAGCGACGACAGGAGTTTCACAGATACGCAGTATTTT.

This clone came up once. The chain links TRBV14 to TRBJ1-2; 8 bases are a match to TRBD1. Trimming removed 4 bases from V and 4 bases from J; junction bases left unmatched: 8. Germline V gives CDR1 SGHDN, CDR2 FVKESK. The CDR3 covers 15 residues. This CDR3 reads CASSRLTGAGYGYTF. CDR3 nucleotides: TGTGCCAGCAGCCGATTGACAGGGGCTGGCTATGGCTACACCTTC.